This T cell receptor (beta chain) comes out of a study of cytomegalovirus exposure and HLA in healthy donors. Germline CDR1 reads SGHAT; CDR2 reads FQDESV (reference sequence). This CDR3 contains 13 residues. Trimming at V came to 4 bases and at J to 6 bases, leaving 4 bases not matched to a gene. PCR involved 60 Vbeta and 13 Jbeta primers. The assay was immunoSEQ multiplex PCR, and TCRdb's table has in-frame clones only and misses some. The sample shows 180,000 or so clones, 77% of them seen only once. General study points: In a later analysis, V- and J-gene trimming of beta chains associated with a DCLRE1C missense variant, replicated independently. Fewer N-insertions (relative to the roughly 730-donor mean) were reportedly seen in an Asian-associated ancestry cluster in a later analysis. Most observed TCR sequences were rare, whereas some public TCRs were detected in many donors.

Turning to this clone: Its antigen remains unidentified.

The receptor was derived from a man between 18 and 29 years old in good health and CMV-seronegative. Sequences were obtained from PBMCs. The genes are TRBV11-1 and TRBJ1-1; 8 bases agree with TRBD1. CDR3 protein: CASSSDRDAEAFF. CDR3 in DNA: TGTGCCAGCAGCTCGGACAGGGATGCTGAAGCTTTCTTT.